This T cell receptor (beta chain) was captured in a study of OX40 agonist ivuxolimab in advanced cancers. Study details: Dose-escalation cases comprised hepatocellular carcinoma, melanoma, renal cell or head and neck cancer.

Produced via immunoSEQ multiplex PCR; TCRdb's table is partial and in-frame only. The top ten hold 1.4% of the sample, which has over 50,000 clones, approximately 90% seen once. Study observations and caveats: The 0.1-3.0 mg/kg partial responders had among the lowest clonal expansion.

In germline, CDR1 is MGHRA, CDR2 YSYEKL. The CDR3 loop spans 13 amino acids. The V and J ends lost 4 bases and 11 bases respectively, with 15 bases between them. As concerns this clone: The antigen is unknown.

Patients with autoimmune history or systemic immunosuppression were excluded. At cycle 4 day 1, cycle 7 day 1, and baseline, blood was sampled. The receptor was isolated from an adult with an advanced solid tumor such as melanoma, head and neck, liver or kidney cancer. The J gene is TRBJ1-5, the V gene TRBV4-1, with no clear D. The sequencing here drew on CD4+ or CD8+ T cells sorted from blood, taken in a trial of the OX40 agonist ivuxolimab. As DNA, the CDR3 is TGCGCCAGCAGCCTTGACTCCGAGCAGACCCAGCATTTT. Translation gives CASSLDSEQTQHF.